This TCR beta chain emerged from a study of shared T cell receptors in the human thymus. CDR1 is SGHTA and CDR2 is FQGNSA in the germline V gene. Germline trimming cut 2 bases from V and 4 bases from J; bases unmatched to any gene: 15. There are 18 residues in the CDR3. Method: immunoSEQ multiplex PCR; TCRdb's copy keeps in-frame clones and lacks some. The sample has 700,000 or so clones; around 85% are singletons. In addition, the sample was reused for a study of human thymus T cells.

Sequencing was performed on thymocytes. The chain links TRBV7-2 to TRBJ1-2; 8 bases map to TRBD1. This receptor was identified in a girl under three years old with a congenital heart defect. CDR3 nucleotides: TGTGCCAGCAGCTTAAGGGTCCCAGGGGGCGCGGTGTTCTATGGCTACACCTTC. Translated, it gives CASSLRVPGGAVFYGYTF.